These T cell receptor beta chains were read from a single sample in a study of CD8 T cells in ankylosing spondylitis. TCRdb ran MiXCR on the 5' RACE reads and lists one entry per CDR3 protein. Counted here are more than 300,000 distinct CDR3 sequences, around 10% occurring once; the ten biggest clones make up around 8.4%. Sequenced sample: blood, either unsorted or a sorted T cell fraction (not recorded which). All receptors derive from a female donor with ankylosing spondylitis or in good health (not recorded which). Each CDR3 is given with its conserved first and last residue. The D gene is left open where the match is weak. The size field is filled for only some rows; it gives once, few, many or a size class.

size	V	D	J	CDR3	DNA
many	TRBV4-1	-	TRBJ2-5	CASSQVGVQETQYF	TGCGCCAGCAGCCAAGTCGGGGTACAAGAGACCCAGTACTTC
-	TRBV11-3	TRBD2	TRBJ2-2	CASSLELAATGELFF	TGTGCCAGCAGCTTGGAACTAGCGGCCACCGGGGAGCTGTTTTTT
-	TRBV20-1	TRBD2	TRBJ2-1	CCARDLLAALYNEQFF	TGCTGTGCTAGAGATTTGCTAGCGGCTCTTTACAATGAGCAGTTCTTC
-	TRBV6-5	-	TRBJ2-6	CASSYRDSRGANVLTF	TGTGCCAGCAGTTATCGCGACAGTCGCGGGGCCAACGTCCTGACTTTC
few	TRBV10-3	-	TRBJ2-3	CAIRGVAATDTQYF	TGTGCCATCAGAGGAGTAGCGGCCACAGATACGCAGTATTTT
many	TRBV20-1	-	TRBJ2-7	CSARDREGLHEQYF	TGCAGTGCTAGAGATCGTGAGGGGCTCCACGAGCAGTACTTC
many	TRBV20-1	-	TRBJ2-1	CSARDLRGNSYNEQFF	TGCAGTGCTAGAGATCTTCGGGGGAACTCCTACAATGAGCAGTTCTTC
-	TRBV28	TRBD2	TRBJ2-1	CASTRMGGLAGHEQFF	TGTGCCAGCACGCGGATGGGGGGACTAGCGGGACATGAGCAGTTCTTC
-	TRBV7-9	TRBD1	TRBJ2-7	CASSRGTGTPYEQYF	TGTGCCAGCAGCCGAGGGACAGGGACTCCCTACGAGCAGTACTTC
-	TRBV5-5	TRBD1	TRBJ2-5	CASSSLGTGSQETQYF	TGTGCCAGCAGCTCCCTCGGGACAGGATCTCAAGAGACCCAGTACTTC
few	TRBV5-1	-	TRBJ2-2	CASSPVYLTGELFF	TGCGCCAGCAGCCCTGTTTATCTTACCGGGGAGCTGTTTTTT
many	TRBV7-8	-	TRBJ2-2	CASSKGTNTGELFF	TGTGCCAGCAGCAAGGGGACGAACACCGGGGAGCTGTTTTTT
-	TRBV3-2	-	TRBJ2-5	CATSQDLFNPGGQETQYF	TGTGCCACCTCCCAAGACCTCTTTAATCCGGGGGGTCAAGAGACCCAGTACTTC
many	TRBV7-9	-	TRBJ1-2	CASSLVERGYGYTF	TGTGCCAGCAGCTTAGTGGAGCGGGGCTATGGCTACACCTTC
-	TRBV5-1	TRBD1	TRBJ1-4	CASSESGTGDIATNEKLFF	TGCGCCAGCAGCGAGTCCGGGACAGGGGACATTGCAACTAATGAAAAACTGTTTTTT
-	TRBV27	-	TRBJ1-5	CASSYDRYQPQHF	TGTGCCAGCAGTTACGACAGATATCAGCCCCAGCATTTT
many	TRBV20-1	-	TRBJ2-2	CSARVAGTLDGELFF	TGCAGTGCTAGAGTTGCCGGGACCCTGGACGGGGAGCTGTTTTTT
many	TRBV15	-	TRBJ2-1	CATSRDQGTGSEQFF	TGTGCCACCAGCAGAGATCAGGGAACAGGGTCTGAGCAGTTCTTC
-	TRBV6-5	-	TRBJ1-5	CASSYPGPTQPQHF	TGTGCCAGCAGTTACCCGGGGCCTACTCAGCCCCAGCATTTT
many	TRBV20-1	-	TRBJ1-4	CSARGGGASNEKLFF	TGCAGTGCTAGAGGGGGCGGGGCTTCTAATGAAAAACTGTTTTTT
many	TRBV7-2	-	TRBJ2-7	CASSSNSGNEQYF	TGTGCCAGCAGCTCAAATTCAGGGAACGAGCAGTACTTC
many	TRBV20-1	-	TRBJ2-2	CSARVDPSGELFF	TGCAGTGCTAGAGTCGACCCCTCCGGGGAGCTGTTTTTT
many	TRBV20-1	TRBD1	TRBJ2-2	CSARDADRVGIGELFF	TGCAGTGCTAGAGACGCGGACAGGGTGGGGATCGGGGAGCTGTTTTTT